This T cell receptor beta chain emerged from a study of blood T cell repertoires in COVID-19. The overall study: The United States, Italy and Spain provided the acute and convalescent COVID-19 samples. From T cells, B-cell-depleted T cells, or PBMCs came the material, which was cDNA or gDNA.

Germline-derived CDR1 and CDR2 are MDHEN and SYDVKM. After removal of 5 bases from V and 11 bases from J, the junction contained 8 bases not matched to a gene. CDR3 size: 15 residues. Original analysis: Estimation of nucleated cell counts was performed using reference gene primer amplification. Repertoires were generated with immunoSEQ multiplex PCR, while TCRdb's copy carries only in-frame clones and drops some. D and trimming come from the DNA, and the V and J calls and clone size come from that table. The sample lists about 270,000 clones, approximately 85% occurring once. The sequenced sample consisted of peripheral blood. The clonotype comes from a human donor in a cohort sampled during active COVID-19. The chain links TRBV28 to TRBJ1-6; 11 nucleotides match TRBD1. The CDR3 DNA follows: TGTGCCAGCAGTCCCTGGGGACAGGGGGTGACACCCCTCCACTTT. Its translation is CASSPWGQGVTPLHF.